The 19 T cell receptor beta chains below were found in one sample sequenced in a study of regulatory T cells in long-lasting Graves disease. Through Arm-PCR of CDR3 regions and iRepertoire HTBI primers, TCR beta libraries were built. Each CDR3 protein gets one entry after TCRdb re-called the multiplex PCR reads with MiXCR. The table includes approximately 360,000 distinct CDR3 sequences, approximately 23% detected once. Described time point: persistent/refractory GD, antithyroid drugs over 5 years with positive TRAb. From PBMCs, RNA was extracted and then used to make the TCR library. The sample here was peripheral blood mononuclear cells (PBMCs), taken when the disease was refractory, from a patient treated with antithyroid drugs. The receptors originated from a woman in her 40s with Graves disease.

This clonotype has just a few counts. Here the CDR3 reads CASSRGSGNTIYF. The CDR3 nucleotides are TGTGCCAGCAGTCGCGGGTCTGGAAACACCATATATTTT. The chain links TRBV6-1 to TRBJ1-3; D unclear. Germline V CDR1 and CDR2: MNHNS, SASEGT. V gave up 5 bases and J gave up 1 base, with 6 bases separating them. The CDR3 sequence is 13 residues long.

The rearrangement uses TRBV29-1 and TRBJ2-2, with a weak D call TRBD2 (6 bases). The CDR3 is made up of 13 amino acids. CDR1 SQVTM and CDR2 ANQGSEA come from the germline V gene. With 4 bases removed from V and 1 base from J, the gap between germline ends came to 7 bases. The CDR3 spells CSVGLVNTGELFF. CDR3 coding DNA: TGCAGCGTTGGACTAGTGAACACCGGGGAGCTGTTTTTT.

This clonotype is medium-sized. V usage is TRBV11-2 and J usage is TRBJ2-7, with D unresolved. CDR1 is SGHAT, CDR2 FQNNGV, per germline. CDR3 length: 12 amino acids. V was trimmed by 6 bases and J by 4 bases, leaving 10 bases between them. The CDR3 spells CASSSHGYEQYF. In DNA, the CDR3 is TGTGCCAGCAGTTCCCACGGGTACGAGCAGTACTTC.

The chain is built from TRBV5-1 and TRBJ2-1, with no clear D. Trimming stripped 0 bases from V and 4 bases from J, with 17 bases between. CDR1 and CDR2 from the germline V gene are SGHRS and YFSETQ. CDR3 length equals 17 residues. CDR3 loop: CASSLDSGRMIYNEQFF. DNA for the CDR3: TGCGCCAGCAGCTTGGACTCGGGCCGGATGATATACAATGAGCAGTTCTTC.

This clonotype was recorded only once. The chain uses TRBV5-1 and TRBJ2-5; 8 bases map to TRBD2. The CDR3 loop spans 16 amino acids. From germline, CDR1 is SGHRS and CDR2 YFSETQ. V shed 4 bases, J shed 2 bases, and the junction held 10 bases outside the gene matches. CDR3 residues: CASSSGIGRGQETQYF. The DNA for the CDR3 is TGCGCCAGCAGCAGCGGAATCGGGAGGGGACAAGAGACCCAGTACTTC.

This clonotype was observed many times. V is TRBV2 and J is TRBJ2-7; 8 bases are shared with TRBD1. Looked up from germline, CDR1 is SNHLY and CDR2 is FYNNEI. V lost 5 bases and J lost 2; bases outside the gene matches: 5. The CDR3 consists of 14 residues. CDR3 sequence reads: CASSIETGAYEQYF. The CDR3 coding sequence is TGTGCCAGCAGTATAGAGACAGGGGCCTACGAGCAGTACTTC.

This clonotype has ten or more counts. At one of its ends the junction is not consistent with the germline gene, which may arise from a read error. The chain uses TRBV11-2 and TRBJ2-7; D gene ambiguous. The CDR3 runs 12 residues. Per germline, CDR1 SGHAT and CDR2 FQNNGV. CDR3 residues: CASSLDLYEQYF. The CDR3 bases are TGTGCCAGCAGCCTAGACCTCTACGAGCAGTACTTC.

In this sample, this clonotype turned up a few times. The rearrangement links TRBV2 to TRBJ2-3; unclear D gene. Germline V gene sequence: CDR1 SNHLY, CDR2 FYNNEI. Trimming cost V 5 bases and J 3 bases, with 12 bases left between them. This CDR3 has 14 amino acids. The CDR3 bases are TGTGCCAGCAGTCCCCGGCACCGAACAGATACGCAGTATTTT. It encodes CASSPRHRTDTQYF.

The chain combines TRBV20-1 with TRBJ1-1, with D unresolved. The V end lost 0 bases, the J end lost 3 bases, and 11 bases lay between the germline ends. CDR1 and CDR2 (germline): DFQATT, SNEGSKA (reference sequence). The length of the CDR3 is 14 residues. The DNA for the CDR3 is TGCAGTGCTAGAGAATTTCCCACAGACACTGAAGCTTTCTTT. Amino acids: CSAREFPTDTEAFF.

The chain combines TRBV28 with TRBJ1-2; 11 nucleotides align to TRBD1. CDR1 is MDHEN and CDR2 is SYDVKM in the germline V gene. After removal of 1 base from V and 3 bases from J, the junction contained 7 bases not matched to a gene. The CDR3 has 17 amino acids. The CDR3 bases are TGTGCCAGCAGTTTATCGAAGTGGGACAGGGGGGACTATGGCTACACCTTC. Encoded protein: CASSLSKWDRGDYGYTF.

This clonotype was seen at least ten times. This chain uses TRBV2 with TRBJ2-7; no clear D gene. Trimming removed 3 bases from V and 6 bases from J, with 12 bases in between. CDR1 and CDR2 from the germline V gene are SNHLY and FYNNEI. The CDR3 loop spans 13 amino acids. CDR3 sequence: CASSDRAAAEQYF. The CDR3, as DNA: TGTGCCAGCAGTGATAGGGCTGCCGCCGAGCAGTACTTC.

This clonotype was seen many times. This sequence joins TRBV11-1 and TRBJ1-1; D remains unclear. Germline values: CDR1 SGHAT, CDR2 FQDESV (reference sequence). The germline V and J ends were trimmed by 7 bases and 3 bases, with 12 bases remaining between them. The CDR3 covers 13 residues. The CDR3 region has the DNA TGTGCCAGCACCCGAGAAGTTTACACTGAAGCTTTCTTT. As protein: CASTREVYTEAFF.

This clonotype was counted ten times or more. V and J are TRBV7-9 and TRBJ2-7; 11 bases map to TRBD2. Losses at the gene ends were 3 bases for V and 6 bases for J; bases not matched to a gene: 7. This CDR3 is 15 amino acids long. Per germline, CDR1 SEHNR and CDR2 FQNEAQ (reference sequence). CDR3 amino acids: CASSFQTSGNGEQYF. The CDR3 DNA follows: TGTGCCAGCAGCTTCCAGACTAGCGGGAACGGCGAGCAGTACTTC.

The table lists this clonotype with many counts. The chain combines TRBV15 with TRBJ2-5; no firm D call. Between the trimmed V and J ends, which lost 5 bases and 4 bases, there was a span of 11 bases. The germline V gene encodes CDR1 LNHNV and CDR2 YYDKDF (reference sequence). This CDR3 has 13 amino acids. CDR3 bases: TGTGCCACCAGCCGAAGTCTACCAGAGACCCAGTACTTC. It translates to CATSRSLPETQYF.

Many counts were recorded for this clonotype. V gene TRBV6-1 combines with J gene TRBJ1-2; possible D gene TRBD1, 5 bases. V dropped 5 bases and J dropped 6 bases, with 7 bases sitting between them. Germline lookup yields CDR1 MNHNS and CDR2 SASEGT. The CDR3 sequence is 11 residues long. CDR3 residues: CASSRDHGYTF. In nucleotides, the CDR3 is TGTGCCAGCAGTCGGGACCATGGCTACACCTTC.

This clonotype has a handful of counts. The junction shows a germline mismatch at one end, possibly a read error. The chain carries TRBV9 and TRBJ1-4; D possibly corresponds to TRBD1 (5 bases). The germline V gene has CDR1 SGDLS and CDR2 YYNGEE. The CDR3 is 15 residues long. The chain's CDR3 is CTSSVETGYNEKLFF. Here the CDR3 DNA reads TGTACCAGCAGCGTAGAAACAGGATATAATGAAAAACTGTTTTTT.

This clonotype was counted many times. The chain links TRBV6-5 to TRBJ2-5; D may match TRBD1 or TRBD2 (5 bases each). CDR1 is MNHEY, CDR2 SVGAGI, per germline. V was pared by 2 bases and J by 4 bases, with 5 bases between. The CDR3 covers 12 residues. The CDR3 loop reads CASSYGTETQYF. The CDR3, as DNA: TGTGCCAGCAGTTACGGGACAGAGACCCAGTACTTC.

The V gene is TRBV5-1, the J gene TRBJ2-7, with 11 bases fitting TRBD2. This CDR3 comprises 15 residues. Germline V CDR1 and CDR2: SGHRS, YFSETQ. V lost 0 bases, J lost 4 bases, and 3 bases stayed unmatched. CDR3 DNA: TGCGCCAGCAGCTTGGCCCCTAGCGGGAGGTACGAGCAGTACTTC. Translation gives CASSLAPSGRYEQYF.

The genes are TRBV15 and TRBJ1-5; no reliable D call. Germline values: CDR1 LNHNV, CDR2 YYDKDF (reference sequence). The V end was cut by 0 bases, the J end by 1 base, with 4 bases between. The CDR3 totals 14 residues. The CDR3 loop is CATSRDPSNQPQHF. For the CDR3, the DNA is TGTGCCACCAGCAGAGATCCCAGCAATCAGCCCCAGCATTTT.